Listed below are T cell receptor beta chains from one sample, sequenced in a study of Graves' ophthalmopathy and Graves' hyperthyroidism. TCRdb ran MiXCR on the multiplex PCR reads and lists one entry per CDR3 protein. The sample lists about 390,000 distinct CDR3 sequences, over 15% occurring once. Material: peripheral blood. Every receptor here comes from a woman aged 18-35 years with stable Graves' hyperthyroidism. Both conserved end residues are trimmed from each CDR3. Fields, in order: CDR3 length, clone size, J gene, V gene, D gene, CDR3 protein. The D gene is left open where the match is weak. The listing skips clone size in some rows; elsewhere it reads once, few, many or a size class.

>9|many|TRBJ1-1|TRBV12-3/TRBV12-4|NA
ASSTMTEAF
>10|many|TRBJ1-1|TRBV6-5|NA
ASSSMRGEAF
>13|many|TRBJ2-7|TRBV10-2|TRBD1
ASREGTGQGYEQY
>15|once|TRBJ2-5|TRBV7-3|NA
ASSLRSGLAMQETQY
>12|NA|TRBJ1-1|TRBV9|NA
ASSVAGGDTEAF
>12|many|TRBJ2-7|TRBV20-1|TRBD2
SARLAGRTTEQY
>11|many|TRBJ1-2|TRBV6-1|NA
ASSKQGDYGYT
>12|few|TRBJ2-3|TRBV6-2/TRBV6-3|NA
ASSYATGTDTQY
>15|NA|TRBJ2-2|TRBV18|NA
ASSPLPSPRATGELF
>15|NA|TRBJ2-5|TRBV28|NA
ASSPQDGGRLQETQY
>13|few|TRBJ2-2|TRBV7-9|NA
ASSSTGRNTGELF
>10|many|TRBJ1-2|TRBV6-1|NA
ASSEAADLYT
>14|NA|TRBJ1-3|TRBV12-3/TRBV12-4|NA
ASSHDYRSSGNTIY
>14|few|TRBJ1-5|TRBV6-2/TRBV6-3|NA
ASSYSGAGSNQPQH
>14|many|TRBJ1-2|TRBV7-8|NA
ASSLDGLGIIYGYT
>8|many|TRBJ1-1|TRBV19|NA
ASSNSEAF
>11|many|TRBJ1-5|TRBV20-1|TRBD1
SAQTGGNQPQH
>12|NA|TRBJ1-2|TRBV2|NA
ASSARLGDYGYT
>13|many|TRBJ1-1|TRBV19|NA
ASSISPFLGPEAF
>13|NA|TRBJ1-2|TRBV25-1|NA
ASSDPAGANYGYT
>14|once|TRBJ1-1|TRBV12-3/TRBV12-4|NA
ASSTTKRGGWTEAF
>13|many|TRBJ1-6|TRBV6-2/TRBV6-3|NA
AIREPERISSPLH
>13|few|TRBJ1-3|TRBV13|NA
ASHRRGGSGNTIY
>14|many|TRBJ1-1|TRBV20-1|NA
SARDPRGTPDTEAF
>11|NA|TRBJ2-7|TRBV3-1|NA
ASSQDPSYEQY
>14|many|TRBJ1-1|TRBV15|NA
ATSRGVRGTNTEAF
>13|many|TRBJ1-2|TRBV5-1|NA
ASNNRDGLDYGYT
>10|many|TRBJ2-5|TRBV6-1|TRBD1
ASSRDRETQY
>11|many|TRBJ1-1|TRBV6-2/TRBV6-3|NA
ASNRDWNTEAF
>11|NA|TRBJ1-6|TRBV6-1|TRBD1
ASDRGRDSPLH
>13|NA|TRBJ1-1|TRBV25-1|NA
ASSNDRLFGTEAF
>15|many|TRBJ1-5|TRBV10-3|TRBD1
AISEQPGQGNNQPQH
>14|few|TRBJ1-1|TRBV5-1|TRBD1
ASSFEQGVPNTEAF
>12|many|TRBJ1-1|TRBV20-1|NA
SASNDAATDEAF
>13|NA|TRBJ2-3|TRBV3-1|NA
ASSRQVGAADTQY
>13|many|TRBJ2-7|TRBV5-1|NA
ASSLASGSSYEQY
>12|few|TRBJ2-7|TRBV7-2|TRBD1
ASSFQGAAYEQY
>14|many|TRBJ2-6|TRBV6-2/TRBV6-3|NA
ASTDRRISGANVLT
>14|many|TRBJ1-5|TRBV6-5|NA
ASSYSRRISNQPQH
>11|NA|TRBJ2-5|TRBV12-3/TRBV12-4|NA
ASSMDREETQY
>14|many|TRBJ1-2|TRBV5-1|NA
ASSQKPQGSTYGYT
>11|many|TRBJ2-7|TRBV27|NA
ASSLSRYRERH
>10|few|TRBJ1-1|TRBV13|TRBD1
SSSRQGPEAF
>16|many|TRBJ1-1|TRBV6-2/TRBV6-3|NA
ASGVGGRLRLVDTEAF
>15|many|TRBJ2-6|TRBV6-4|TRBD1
ASSMTGTASGANVLT
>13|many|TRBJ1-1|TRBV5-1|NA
ASSLGGAEGTEAF
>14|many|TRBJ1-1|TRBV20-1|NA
SARDQVPTKDTEAF
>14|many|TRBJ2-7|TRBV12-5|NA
ASGLVVTGSSYEQY
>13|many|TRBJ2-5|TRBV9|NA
ASSVGGRREETQY
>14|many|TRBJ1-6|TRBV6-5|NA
ASSYSSPGANSPLH
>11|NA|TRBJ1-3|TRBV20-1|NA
SVPRGPRDTIY
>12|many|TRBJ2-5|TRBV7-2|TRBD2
ASSLRAGQETQY
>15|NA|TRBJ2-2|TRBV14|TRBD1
ASSPGQREDYTGELF
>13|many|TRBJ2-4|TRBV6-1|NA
ASRQGLGAKNIQY
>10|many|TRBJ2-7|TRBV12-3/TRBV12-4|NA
ASSRGLLEQY
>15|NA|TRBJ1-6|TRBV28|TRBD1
ASSFPVGTGRGSPLH
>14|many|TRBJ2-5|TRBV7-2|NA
ASSLVWGGQGETQY
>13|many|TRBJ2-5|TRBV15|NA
ATSRDPASSETQY
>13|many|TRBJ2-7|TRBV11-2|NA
ASSSTGTCSYEQY
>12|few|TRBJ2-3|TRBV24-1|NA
ATSDFPQGNTQY